This T cell receptor beta chain was recovered during a study of blood T cell repertoires in COVID-19. In the study overall: COVID-19 samples collected from the United States, Italy and Spain covered acute and convalescent phases. Sample material is recorded as cDNA or gDNA derived from T cells, B-cell-depleted T cells, or PBMCs.

As handled by the study authors: Nucleated cell number was recorded as an estimate derived from reference gene primer amplification. Method: immunoSEQ multiplex PCR; TCRdb's copy keeps in-frame clones and lacks some. For V, J and clone size, that table is used; D and trimming come from the DNA. Of around 200,000 clones listed, around 75% were seen once; the top ten hold 4% to 5.5%. The TCR originated in a human donor in a cohort sampled during active COVID-19. Material: peripheral blood.

The CDR3, as DNA: TGCGCCAGCAGCTTGTGGGGGCTGGCGGAGACCCAGTACTTC. This translates into CASSLWGLAETQYF. V is TRBV5-1 and J is TRBJ2-5, with D perhaps TRBD1 (6 bases). With 1 base removed from V and 5 bases from J, the gap between germline ends came to 12 bases. There are 14 residues in the CDR3. Germline CDR1 reads SGHRS; CDR2 reads YFSETQ.